This record looks at one TCR beta chain sequence and its context. Its antigen remains unidentified. The V gene end was trimmed by 5 bases and the J gene end by 8 bases; junction bases not matched to a gene: 8. This CDR3 is built from 14 residues. Germline V gene data show CDR1 as SEHNR and CDR2 as FQNEAQ (reference sequence). Naive CD4+ cells had CD25+ Tregs removed. The study's findings and limits: Greatest tumor Treg TCR overlap was with tumor naive CD4+ cells.

Semi-nested PCR with Nested Universal Primer A followed constant-region reverse priming of full-length variable regions. TCRdb used MiXCR to reprocess the 5' RACE reads, holding one entry per CDR3 protein. The sample consists of about 6,200 distinct CDR3 sequences, around 60% of them appearing once. This TCR derives from a female donor with breast cancer. Sequenced: naive CD4+ T cells sorted from blood. Described subset: naive CD4+ T cells, CD4+CD45RA+CD25-. The rearrangement links TRBV7-9 to TRBJ2-1; 8 bases line up with TRBD2. This chain's CDR3 is CASSTRLAIYEQFF. CDR3 DNA sequence: TGTGCCAGCAGCACCCGACTAGCGATCTATGAGCAGTTCTTC.